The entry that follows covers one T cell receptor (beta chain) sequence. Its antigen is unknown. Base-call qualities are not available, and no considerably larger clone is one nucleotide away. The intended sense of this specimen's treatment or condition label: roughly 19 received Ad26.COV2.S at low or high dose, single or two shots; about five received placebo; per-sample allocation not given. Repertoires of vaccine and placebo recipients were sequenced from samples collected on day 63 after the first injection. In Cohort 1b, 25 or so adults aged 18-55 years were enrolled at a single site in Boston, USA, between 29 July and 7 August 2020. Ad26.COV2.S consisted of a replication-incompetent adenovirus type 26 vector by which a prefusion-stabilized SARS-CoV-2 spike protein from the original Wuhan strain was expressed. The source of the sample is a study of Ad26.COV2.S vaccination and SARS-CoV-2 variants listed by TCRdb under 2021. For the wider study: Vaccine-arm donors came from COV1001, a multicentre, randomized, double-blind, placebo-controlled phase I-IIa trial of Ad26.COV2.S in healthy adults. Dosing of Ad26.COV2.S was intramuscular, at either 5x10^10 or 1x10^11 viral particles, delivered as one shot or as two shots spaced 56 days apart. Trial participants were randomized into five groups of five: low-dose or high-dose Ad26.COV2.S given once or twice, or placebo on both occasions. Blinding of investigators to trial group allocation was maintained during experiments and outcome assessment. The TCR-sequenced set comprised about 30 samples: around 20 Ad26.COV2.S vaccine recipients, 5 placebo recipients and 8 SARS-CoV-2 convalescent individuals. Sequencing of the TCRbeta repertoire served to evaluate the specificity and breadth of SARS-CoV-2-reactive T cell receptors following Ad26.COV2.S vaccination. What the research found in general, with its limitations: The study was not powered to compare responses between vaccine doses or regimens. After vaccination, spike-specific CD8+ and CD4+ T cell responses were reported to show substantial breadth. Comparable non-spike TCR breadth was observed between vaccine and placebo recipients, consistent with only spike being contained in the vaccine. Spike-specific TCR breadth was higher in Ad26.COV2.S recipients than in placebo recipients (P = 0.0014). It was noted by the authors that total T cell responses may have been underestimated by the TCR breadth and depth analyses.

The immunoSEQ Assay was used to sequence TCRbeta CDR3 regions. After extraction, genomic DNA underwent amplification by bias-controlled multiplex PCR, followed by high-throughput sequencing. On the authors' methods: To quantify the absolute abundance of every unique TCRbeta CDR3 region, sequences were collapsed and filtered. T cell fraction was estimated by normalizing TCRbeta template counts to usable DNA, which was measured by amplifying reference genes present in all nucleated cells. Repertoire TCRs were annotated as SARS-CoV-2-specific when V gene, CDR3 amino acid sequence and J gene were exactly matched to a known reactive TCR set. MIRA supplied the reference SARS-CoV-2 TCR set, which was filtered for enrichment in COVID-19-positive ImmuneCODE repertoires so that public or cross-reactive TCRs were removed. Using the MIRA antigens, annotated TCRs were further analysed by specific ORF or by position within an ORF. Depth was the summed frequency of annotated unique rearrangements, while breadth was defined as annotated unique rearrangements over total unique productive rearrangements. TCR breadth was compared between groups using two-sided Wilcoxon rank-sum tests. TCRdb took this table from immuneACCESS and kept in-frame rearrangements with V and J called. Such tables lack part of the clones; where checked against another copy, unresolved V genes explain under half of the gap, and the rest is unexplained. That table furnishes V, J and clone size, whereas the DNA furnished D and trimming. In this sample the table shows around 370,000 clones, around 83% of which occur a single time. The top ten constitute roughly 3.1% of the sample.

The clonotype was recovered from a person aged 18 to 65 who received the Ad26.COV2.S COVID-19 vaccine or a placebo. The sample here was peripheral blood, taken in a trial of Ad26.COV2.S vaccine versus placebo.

The sequenced DNA: TGCGCCAGCAGCCAAGTGGGACTAGCGGGAATCCGAGGCAACGAGCAGTTCTTC. It translates as CASSQVGLAGIRGNEQFF. The rearranged chain carries TRBV4-1 and TRBJ2-1, with TRBD2 identical over 13 junction bases. Via the germline V gene, CDR1 is MGHRA and CDR2 YSYEKL. Clipping removes 1 base from V and 10 bases from J, with 13 as the unmatched junction base count. From cysteine to phenylalanine, the CDR3 is 18 amino acids long. Just the 54-base CDR3 DNA is kept, in frame starting at base 1.